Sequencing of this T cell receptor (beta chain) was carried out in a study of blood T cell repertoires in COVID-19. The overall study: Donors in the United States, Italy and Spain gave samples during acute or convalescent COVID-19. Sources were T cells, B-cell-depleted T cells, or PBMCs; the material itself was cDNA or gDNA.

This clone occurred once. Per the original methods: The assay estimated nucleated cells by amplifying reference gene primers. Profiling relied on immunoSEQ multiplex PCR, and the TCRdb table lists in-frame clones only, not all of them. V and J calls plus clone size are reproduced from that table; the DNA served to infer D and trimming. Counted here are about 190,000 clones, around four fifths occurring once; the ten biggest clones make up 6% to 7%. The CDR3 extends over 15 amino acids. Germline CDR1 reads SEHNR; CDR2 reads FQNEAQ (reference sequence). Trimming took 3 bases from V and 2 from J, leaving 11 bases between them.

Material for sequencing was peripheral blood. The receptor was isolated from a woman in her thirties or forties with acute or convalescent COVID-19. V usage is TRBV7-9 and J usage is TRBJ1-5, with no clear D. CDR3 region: CASSFWAGGNQPQHF. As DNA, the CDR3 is TGTGCCAGCAGCTTCTGGGCGGGCGGCAATCAGCCCCAGCATTTT.